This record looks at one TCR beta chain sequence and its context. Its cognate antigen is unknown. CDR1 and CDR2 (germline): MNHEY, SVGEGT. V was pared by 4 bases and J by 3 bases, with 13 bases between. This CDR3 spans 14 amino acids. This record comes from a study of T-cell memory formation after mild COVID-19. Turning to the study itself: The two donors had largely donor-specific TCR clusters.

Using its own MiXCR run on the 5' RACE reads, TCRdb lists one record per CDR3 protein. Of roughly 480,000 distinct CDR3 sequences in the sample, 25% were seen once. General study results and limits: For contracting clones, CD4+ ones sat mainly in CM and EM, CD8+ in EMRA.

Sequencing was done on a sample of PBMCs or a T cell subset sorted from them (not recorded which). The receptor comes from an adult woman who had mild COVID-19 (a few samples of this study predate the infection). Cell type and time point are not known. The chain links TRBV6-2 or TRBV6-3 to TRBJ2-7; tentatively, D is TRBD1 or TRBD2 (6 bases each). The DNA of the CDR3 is TGTGCCAGCAGTTCGCAGGGGAGGAACTACGAGCAGTACTTC. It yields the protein CASSSQGRNYEQYF.